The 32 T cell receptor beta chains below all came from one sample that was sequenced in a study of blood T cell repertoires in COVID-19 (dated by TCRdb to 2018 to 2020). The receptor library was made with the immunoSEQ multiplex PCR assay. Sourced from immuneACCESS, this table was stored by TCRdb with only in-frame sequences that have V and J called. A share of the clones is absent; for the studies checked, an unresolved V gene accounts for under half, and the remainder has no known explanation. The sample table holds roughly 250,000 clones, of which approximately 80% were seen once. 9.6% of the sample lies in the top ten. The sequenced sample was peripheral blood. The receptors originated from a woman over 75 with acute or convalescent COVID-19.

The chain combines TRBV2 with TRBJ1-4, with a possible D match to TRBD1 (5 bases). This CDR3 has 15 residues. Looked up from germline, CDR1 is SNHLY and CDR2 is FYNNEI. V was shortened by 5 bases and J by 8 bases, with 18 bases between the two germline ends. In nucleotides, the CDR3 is TGTGCCAGCAGTCCTAACCTCGGAGGGGCAGAAAAACTGTTTTTT. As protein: CASSPNLGGAEKLFF.

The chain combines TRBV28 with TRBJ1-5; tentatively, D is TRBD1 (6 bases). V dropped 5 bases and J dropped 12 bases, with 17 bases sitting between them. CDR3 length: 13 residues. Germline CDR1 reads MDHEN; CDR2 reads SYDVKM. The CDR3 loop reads CASSLTGTWLQHF. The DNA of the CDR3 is TGTGCCAGCAGTCTAACCGGGACATGGCTCCAGCATTTT.

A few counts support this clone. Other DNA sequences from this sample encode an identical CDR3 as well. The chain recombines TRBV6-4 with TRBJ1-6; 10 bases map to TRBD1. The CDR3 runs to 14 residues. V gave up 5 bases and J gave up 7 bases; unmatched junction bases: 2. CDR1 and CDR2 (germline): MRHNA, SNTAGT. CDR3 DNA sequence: TGTGCCAGCAGTCCGGGACAGGGGAATTCACCCCTCCACTTT. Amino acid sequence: CASSPGQGNSPLHF.

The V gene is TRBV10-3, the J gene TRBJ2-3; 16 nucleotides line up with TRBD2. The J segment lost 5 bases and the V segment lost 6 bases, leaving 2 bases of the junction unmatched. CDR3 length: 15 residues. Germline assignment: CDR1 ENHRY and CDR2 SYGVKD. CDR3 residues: CAIRGTSGGVDTQYF. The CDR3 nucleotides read TGTGCCATCAGAGGGACTAGCGGGGGGGTAGATACGCAGTATTTT.

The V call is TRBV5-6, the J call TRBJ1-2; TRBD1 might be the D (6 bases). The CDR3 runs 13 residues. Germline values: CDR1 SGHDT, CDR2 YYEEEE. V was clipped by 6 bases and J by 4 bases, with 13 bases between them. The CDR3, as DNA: TGTGCCAGCATCCCCGGACAGAGCTATGGCTACACCTTC. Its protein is CASIPGQSYGYTF. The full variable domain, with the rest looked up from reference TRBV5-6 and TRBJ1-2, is DAGVTQSPTHLIKTRGQQVTLRCSPKSGHDTVSWYQQALGQGPQFIFQYYEEEERQRGNFPDRFSGHQFPNYSSELNVNALLLGDSALYLCASIPGQSYGYTFGSGTRLTVV.

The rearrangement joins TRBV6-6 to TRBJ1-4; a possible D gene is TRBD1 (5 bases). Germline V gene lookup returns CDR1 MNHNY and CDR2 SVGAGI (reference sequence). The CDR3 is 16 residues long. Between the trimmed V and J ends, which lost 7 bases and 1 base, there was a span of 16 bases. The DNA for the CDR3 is TGTGCCAGCACCGCAATAACAGGTAAAACTAATGAAAAACTGTTTTTT. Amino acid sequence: CASTAITGKTNEKLFF.

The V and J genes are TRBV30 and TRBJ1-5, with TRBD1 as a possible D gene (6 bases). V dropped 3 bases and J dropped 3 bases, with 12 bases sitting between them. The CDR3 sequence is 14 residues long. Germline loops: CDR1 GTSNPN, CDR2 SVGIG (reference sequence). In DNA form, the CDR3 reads TGTGCCTGGAGCGTATCAGGGGTCAATCAGCCCCAGCATTTT. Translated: CAWSVSGVNQPQHF. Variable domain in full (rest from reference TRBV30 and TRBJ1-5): SQTIHQWPATLVQPVGSPLSLECTVEGTSNPNLYWYRQAAGRGLQLLFYSVGIGQISSEVPQNLSASRPQDRQFILSSKKLLLSDSGFYLCAWSVSGVNQPQHFGDGTRLSIL.

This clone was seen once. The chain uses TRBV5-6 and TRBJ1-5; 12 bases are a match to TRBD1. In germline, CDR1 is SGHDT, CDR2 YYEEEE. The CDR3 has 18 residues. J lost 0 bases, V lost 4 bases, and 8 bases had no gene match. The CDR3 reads CASSAGQGALNSNQPQHF. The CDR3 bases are TGTGCCAGCAGCGCGGGACAGGGGGCCCTCAATAGCAATCAGCCCCAGCATTTT.

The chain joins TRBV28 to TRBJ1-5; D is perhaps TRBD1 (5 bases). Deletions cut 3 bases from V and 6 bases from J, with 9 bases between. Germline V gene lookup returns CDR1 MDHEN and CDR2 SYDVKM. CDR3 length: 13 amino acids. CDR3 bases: TGTGCCAGCAGTTTGACCGGGGGTCAGCCCCAGCATTTT. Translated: CASSLTGGQPQHF. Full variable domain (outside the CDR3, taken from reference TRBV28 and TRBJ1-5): DVKVTQSSRYLVKRTGEKVFLECVQDMDHENMFWYRQDPGLGLRLIYFSYDVKMKEKGDIPEGYSVSREKKERFSLILESASTNQTSMYLCASSLTGGQPQHFGDGTRLSIL.

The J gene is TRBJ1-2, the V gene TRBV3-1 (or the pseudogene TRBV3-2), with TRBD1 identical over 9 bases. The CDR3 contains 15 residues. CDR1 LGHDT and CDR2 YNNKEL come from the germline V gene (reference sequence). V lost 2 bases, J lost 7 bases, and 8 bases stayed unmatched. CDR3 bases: TGTGCCAGCAGCCAACCAGGGACAGGGACTTCTGGCTACACCTTC. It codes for CASSQPGTGTSGYTF.

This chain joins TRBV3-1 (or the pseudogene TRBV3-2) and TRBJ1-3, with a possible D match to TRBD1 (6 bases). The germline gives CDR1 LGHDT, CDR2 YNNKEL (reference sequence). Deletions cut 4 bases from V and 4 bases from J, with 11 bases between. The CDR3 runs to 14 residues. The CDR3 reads CASSPSDRGNTIYF. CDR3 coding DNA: TGTGCCAGCAGCCCATCGGACAGAGGAAACACCATATATTTT.

The CDR3 bases are TGTGCCACCGGCAGGCGATTCAAGACTGAAGCTTTCTTT. It yields the protein CATGRRFKTEAFF. The chain couples TRBV2 to TRBJ1-1; D is unclear. V lost 10 bases to trimming and J lost 5 bases, with 17 bases between them. The CDR3 runs to 13 residues. The germline CDR1 and CDR2 sequences are SNHLY and FYNNEI.

CDR3 protein: CASSKRQGGPYEQYF. The CDR3 DNA is TGTGCCAGCAGCAAAAGACAGGGGGGACCCTACGAGCAGTACTTC. The rearrangement links TRBV7-8 to TRBJ2-7; 9 bases align to TRBD1. The CDR3 sequence is 15 residues long. V lost 5 bases, J lost 2 bases, and 7 bases stayed unmatched. CDR1 is SGHVS, CDR2 FQNEAQ, per germline.

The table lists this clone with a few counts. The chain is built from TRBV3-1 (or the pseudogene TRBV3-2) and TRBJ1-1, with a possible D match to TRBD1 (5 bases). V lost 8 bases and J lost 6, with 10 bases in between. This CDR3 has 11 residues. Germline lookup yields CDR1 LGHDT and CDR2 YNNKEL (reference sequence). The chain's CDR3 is CASAREAEAFF. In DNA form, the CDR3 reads TGTGCCAGCGCCAGGGAGGCTGAAGCTTTCTTT.

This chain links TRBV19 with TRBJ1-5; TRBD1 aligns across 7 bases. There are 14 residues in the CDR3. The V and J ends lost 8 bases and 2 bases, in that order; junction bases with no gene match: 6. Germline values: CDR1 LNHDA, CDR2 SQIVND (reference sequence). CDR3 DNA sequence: TGTGCCAGTCCACAGGGGAAGGGCAATCAGCCCCAGCATTTT. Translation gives CASPQGKGNQPQHF.

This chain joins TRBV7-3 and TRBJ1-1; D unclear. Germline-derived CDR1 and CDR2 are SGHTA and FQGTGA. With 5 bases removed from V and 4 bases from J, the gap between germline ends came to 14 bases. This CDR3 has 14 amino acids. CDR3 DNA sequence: TGTGCCAGCAGCCCTACGTCAGGAAGCACTGAAGCTTTCTTT. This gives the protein CASSPTSGSTEAFF.

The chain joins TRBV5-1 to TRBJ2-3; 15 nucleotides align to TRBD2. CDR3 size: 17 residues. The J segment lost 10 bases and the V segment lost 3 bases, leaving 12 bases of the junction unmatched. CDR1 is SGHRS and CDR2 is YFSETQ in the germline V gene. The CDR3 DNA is TGCGCCAGCAGCTCGCAACCCGGGACTAGCGGGGGGCGTTCGCAGTATTTT. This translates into CASSSQPGTSGGRSQYF.

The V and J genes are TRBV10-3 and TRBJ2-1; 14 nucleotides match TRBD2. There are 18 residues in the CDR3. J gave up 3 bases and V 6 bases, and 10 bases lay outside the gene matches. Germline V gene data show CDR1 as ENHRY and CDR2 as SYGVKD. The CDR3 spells CAIRGTSGGDNSYNEQFF. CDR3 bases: TGTGCCATCAGGGGGACTAGCGGGGGTGACAATAGCTACAATGAGCAGTTCTTC.

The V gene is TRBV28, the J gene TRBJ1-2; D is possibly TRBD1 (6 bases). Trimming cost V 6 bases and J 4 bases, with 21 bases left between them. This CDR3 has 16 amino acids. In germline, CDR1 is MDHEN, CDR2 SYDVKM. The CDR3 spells CASRGTGGGGLYGYTF. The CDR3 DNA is TGTGCCAGCAGGGGAACGGGCGGGGGCGGCCTCTATGGCTACACCTTC.

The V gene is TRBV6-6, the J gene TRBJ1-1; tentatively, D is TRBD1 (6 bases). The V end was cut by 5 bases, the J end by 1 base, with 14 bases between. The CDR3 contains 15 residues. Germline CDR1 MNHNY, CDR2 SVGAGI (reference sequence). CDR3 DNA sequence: TGTGCCAGCAGTCTAGGGGGGGTCGAGAACACTGAAGCTTTCTTT. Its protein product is CASSLGGVENTEAFF.

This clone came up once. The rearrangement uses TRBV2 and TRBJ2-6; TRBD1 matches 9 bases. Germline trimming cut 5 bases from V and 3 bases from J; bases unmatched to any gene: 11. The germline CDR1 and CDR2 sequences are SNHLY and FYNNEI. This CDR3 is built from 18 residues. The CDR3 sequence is CASSLNRGRVYGANVLTF. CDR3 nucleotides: TGTGCCAGCAGTTTAAACAGGGGGCGGGTATATGGGGCCAACGTCCTGACTTTC.

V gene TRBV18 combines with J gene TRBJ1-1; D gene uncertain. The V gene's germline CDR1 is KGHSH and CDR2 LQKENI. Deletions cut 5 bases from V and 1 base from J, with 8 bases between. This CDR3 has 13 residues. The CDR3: CASSVSGNTEAFF. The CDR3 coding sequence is TGTGCCAGCTCAGTTTCCGGGAACACTGAAGCTTTCTTT.

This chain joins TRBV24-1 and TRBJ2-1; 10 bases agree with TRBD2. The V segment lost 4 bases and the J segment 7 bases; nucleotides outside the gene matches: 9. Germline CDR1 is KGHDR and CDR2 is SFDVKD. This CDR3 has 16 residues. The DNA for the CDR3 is TGTGCCACCAGTGACCGCAGCGGGGGGGCAGATAATGAGCAGTTCTTC. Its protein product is CATSDRSGGADNEQFF.

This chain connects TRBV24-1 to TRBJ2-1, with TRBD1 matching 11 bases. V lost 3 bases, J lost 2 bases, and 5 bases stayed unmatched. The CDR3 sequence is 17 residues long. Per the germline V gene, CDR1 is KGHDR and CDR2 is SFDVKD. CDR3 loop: CATSDPPGQGAYNEQFF. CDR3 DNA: TGTGCCACCAGTGATCCACCGGGACAGGGGGCCTACAATGAGCAGTTCTTC.

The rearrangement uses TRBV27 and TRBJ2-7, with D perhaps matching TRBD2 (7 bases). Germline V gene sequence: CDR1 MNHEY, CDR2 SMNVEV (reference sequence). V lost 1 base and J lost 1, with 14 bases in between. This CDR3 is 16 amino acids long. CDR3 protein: CASSLYGRGRSYEQYF. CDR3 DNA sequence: TGTGCCAGCAGTTTATATGGGCGGGGGCGGTCCTACGAGCAGTACTTC.

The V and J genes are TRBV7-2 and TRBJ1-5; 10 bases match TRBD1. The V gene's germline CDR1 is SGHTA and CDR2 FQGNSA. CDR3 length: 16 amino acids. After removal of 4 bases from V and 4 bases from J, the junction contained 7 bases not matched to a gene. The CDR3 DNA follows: TGTGCCAGCAGCTCGGGACAGGGGAAGTGGAATCAGCCCCAGCATTTT. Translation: CASSSGQGKWNQPQHF.

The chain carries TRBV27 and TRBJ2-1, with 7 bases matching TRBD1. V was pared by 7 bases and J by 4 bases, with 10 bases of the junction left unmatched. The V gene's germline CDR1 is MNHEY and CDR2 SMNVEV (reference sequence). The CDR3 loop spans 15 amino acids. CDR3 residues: CASKQDRWGYNEQFF. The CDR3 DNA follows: TGTGCCAGCAAACAGGACAGGTGGGGGTACAATGAGCAGTTCTTC.

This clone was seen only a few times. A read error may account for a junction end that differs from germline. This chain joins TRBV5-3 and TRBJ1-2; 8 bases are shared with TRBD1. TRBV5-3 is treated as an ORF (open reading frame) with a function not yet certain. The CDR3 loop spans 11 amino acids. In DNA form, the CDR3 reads TGTGCCAGAAGCTGCTCCAGGGGGCTCCCCTTC. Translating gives CARSCSRGLPF.

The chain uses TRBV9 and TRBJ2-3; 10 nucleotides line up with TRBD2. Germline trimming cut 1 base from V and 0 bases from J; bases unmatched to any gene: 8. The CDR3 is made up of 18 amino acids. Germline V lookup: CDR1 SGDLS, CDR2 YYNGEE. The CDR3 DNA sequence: TGTGCCAGCAGCGTATCAAGCGGGGGGGCGCTTAGCACAGATACGCAGTATTTT. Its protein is CASSVSSGGALSTDTQYF.

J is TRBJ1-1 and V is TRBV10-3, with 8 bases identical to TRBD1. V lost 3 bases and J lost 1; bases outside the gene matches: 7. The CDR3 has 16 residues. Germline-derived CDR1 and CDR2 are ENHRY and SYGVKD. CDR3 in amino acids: CAISDRDRKPNTEAFF. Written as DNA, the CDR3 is TGTGCCATCAGTGACCGGGACAGGAAACCGAACACTGAAGCTTTCTTT.

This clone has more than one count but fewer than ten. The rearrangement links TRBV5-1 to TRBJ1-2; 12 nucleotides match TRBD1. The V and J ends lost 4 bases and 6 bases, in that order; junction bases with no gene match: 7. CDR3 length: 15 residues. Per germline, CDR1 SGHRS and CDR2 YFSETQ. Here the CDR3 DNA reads TGCGCCAGCAGCGCCCAGGGACAGGGGGCGAATGGCTACACCTTC. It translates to CASSAQGQGANGYTF. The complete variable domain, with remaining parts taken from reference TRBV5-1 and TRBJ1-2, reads KAGVTQTPRYLIKTRGQQVTLSCSPISGHRSVSWYQQTPGQGLQFLFEYFSETQRNKGNFPGRFSGRQFSNSRSEMNVSTLELGDSALYLCASSAQGQGANGYTFGSGTRLTVV.

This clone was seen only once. The CDR3 sequence: CAWGGTTYNEQFF. The CDR3 nucleotides read TGTGCATGGGGGGGGACCACCTACAATGAGCAGTTCTTC. The V gene is TRBV28, the J gene TRBJ2-1; 7 bases match TRBD2. The CDR3 runs 13 residues. Germline CDR1 MDHEN, CDR2 SYDVKM.